This T cell receptor (beta chain) was captured in a study of blood T cell repertoires in COVID-19. The CDR3 runs to 12 residues. The V end lost 5 bases, the J end lost 7 bases, and 9 bases lay between the germline ends. Germline CDR1 and CDR2: SGHAT and FQNNGV. Clinical histories supplied by participants themselves formed the basis of cohort assignment. Generated by immunoSEQ multiplex PCR, the TCRdb table keeps only in-frame clones and is missing some. This table has 270,000 or so clones, around 90% appearing once. The J gene is TRBJ2-1, the V gene TRBV11-2; D remains unclear. This sequence originates from a woman between 40 and 55 years old with acute COVID-19. Sequenced material: PBMCs or T cells enriched from blood (not recorded which). The CDR3 loop reads CASSGRSNEQFF. The CDR3 bases are TGTGCCAGCAGCGGCCGTTCGAATGAGCAGTTCTTC.